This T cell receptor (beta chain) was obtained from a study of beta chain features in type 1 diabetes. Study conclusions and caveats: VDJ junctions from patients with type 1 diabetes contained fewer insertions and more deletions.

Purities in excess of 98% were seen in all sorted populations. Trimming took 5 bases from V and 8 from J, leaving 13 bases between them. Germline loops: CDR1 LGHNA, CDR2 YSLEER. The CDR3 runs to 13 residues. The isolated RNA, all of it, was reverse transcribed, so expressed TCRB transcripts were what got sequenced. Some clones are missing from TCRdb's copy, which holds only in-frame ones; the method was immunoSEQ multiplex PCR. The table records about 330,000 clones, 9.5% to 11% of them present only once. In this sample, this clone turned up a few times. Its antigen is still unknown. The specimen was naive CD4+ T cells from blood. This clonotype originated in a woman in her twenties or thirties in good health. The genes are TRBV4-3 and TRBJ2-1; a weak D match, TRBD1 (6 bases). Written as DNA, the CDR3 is TGCGCCAGCAGCGCCTTACAGGGCCATGAGCAGTTCTTC. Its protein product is CASSALQGHEQFF.